The T cell receptor beta chain under discussion was sequenced for a study of glioma-infiltrating T cells after dendritic cell vaccination. Study details: Samples are from glioblastoma patients in Phase I and II dendritic cell vaccine trials. Monocyte-derived dendritic cells, cultured 6 to 7 days with IL-4 and GM-CSF, were pulsed with autologous tumor lysate.

This clone was found a few times. Up to 2 ug genomic DNA was used for TCRB CDR3 amplification. Here immunoSEQ multiplex PCR was the method, and the copy in TCRdb shows in-frame clones only, minus some. This repertoire shows some 90,000 clones, roughly 77% found once; its top ten account for approximately 2%. Time point in this sample: after dendritic cell vaccination, including at tumor progression/relapse. PBMC sampling occurred before vaccination, two weeks after the third dose, and at progression. Specimen: blood, collected after dendritic cell vaccination. This clonotype was sampled from a human donor with glioblastoma.

DNA for the CDR3: TGTGCCAGCAGTGGGCTAGCGGGGCCTGGGGACGAGACCCAGTACTTC. Protein product: CASSGLAGPGDETQYF. J is TRBJ2-5 and V is TRBV2; 9 bases match TRBD2. CDR3 length equals 16 residues. With 4 bases clipped from V and 5 bases from J, the junction kept 11 bases outside the gene matches. Germline assignment: CDR1 SNHLY and CDR2 FYNNEI.